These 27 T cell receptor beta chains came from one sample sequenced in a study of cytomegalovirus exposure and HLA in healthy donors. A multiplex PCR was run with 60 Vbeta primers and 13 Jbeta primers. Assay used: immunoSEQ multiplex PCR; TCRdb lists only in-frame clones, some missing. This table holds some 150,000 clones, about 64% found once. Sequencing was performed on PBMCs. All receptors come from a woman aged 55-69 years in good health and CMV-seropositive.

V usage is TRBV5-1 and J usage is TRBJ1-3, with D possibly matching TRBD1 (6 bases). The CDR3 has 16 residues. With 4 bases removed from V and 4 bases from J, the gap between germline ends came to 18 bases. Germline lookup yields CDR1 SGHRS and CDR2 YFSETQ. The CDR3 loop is CASSASGTRAGNTIYF. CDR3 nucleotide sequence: TGCGCCAGCAGCGCCTCCGGGACACGAGCGGGAAACACCATATATTTT.

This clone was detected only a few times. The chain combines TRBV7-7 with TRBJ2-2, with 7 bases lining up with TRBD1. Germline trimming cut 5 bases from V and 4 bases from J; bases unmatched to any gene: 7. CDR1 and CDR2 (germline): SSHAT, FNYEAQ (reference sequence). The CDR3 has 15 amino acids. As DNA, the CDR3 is TGTGCCAGCAGCCCTCGGGACAGCCCCACCGGGGAGCTGTTTTTT. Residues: CASSPRDSPTGELFF. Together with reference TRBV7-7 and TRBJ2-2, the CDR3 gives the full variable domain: GAGVSQSPRYKVTKRGQDVTLRCDPISSHATLYWYQQALGQGPEFLTYFNYEAQPDKSGLPSDRFSAERPEGSISTLTIQRTEQRDSAMYRCASSPRDSPTGELFFGEGSRLTVL.

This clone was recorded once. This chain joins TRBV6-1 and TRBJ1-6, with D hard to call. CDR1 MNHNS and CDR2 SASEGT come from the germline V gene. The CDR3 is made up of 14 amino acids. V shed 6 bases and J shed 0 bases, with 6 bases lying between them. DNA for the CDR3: TGTGCCAGCAGAAGGAGCTCCTATAATTCACCCCTCCACTTT. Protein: CASRRSSYNSPLHF.

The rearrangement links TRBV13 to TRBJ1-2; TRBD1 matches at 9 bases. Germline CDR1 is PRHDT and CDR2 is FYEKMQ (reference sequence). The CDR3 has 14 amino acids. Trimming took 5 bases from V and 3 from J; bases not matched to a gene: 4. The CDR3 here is CASSLRDRDYGYTF. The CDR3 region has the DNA TGTGCCAGCAGCCTGAGGGACAGGGACTATGGCTACACCTTC. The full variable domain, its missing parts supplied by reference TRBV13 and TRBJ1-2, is AAGVIQSPRHLIKEKRETATLKCYPIPRHDTVYWYQQGPGQDPQFLISFYEKMQSDKGSIPDRFSAQQFSDYHSELNMSSLELGDSALYFCASSLRDRDYGYTFGSGTRLTVV.

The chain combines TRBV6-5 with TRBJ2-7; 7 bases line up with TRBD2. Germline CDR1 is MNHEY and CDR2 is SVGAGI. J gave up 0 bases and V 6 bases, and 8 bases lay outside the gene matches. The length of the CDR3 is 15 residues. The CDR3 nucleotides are TGTGCCAGCAGGGGGATATCTAGCGGCTCCTACGAGCAGTACTTC. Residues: CASRGISSGSYEQYF.

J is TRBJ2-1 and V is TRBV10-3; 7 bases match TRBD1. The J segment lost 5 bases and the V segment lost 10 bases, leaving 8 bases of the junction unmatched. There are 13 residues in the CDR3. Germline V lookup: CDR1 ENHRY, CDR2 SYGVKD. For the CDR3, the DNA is TGTGCCAGTAGACAGGGAATAGACAATGAGCAGTTCTTC. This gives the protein CASRQGIDNEQFF.

The CDR3: CATRGQGNEKLFF. CDR3 coding DNA: TGTGCCACCAGGGGACAGGGGAATGAAAAACTGTTTTTT. V is TRBV15 and J is TRBJ1-4; 10 nucleotides line up with TRBD1. The V and J ends lost 6 bases and 5 bases, in that order; junction bases with no gene match: 0. The CDR3 contains 13 residues. CDR1 and CDR2 from the germline V gene are LNHNV and YYDKDF (reference sequence).

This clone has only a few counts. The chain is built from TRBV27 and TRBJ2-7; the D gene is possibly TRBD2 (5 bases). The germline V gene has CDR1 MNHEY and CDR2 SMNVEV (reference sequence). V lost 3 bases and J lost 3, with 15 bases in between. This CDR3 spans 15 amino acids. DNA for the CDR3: TGTGCCAGCAGTTTTACCCCCACTAGGAGCTACGAGCAGTACTTC. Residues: CASSFTPTRSYEQYF.

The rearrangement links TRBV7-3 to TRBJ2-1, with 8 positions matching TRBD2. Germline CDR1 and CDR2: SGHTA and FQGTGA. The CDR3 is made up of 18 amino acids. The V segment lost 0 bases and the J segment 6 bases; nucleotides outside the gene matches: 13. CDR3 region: CASSLTAISGKPFNEQFF. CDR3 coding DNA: TGTGCCAGCAGCTTAACCGCCATTAGCGGGAAGCCGTTCAATGAGCAGTTCTTC.

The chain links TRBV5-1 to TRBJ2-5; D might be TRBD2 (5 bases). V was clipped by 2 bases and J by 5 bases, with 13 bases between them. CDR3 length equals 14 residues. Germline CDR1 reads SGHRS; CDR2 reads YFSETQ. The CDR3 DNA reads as TGCGCCAGCAGCTTCGAGGGCCTGGGGGAGACCCAGTACTTC. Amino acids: CASSFEGLGETQYF. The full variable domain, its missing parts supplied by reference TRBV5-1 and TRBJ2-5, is KAGVTQTPRYLIKTRGQQVTLSCSPISGHRSVSWYQQTPGQGLQFLFEYFSETQRNKGNFPGRFSGRQFSNSRSEMNVSTLELGDSALYLCASSFEGLGETQYFGPGTRLLVL.

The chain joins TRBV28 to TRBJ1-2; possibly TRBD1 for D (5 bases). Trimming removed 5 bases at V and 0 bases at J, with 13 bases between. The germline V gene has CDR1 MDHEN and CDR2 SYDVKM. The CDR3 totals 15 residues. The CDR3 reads CASSPWTTANYGYTF. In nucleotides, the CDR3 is TGTGCCAGCAGTCCCTGGACAACTGCTAACTATGGCTACACCTTC.

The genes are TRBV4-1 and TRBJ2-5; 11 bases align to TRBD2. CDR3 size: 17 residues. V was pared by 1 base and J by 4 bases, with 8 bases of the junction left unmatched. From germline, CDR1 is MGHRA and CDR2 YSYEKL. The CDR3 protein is CASSQGALAGEGETQYF. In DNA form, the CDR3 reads TGCGCCAGCAGCCAAGGAGCACTAGCGGGAGAAGGAGAGACCCAGTACTTC.

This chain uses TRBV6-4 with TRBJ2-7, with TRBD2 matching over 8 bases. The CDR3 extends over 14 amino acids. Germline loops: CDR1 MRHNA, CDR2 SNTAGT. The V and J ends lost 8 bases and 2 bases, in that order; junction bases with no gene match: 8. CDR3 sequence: CASPERERPYEQYF. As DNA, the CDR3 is TGTGCCAGCCCCGAGCGGGAGCGCCCCTACGAGCAGTACTTC.

Here the CDR3 DNA reads TGTGCCAGCAGCAGACAGGGGGCGGAGAACACTGAAGCTTTCTTT. Amino acids: CASSRQGAENTEAFF. The rearrangement uses TRBV28 and TRBJ1-1; 10 bases fit TRBD1. V lost 6 bases and J lost 1; bases outside the gene matches: 5. Per germline, CDR1 MDHEN and CDR2 SYDVKM. This CDR3 spans 15 amino acids.

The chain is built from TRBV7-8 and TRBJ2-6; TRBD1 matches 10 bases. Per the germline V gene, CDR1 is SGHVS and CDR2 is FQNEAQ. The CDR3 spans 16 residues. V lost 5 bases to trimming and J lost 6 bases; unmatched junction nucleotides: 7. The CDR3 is CASSNSGQGTANVLTF. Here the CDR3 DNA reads TGTGCCAGCAGCAACTCGGGACAGGGGACGGCCAACGTCCTGACTTTC.

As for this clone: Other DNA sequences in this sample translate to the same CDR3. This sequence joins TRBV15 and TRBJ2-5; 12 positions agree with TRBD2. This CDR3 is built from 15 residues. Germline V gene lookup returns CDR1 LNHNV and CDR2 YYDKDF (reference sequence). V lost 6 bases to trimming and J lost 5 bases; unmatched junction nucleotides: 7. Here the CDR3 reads CATRGGLAGWETQYF. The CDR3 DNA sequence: TGTGCCACCAGGGGGGGACTAGCGGGTTGGGAGACCCAGTACTTC.

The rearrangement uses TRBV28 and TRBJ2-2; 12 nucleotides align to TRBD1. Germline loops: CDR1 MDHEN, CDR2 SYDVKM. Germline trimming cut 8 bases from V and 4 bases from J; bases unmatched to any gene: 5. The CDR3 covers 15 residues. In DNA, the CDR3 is TGTGCCAGCGGGACAGGGGGCGATTTCACCGGGGAGCTGTTTTTT. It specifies CASGTGGDFTGELFF.

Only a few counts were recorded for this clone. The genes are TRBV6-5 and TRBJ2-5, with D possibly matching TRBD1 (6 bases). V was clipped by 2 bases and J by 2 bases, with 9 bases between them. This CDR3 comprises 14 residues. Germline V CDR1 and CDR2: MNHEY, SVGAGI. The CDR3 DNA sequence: TGTGCCAGCAGTTACACTGACAGGCAAGAGACCCAGTACTTC. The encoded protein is CASSYTDRQETQYF.

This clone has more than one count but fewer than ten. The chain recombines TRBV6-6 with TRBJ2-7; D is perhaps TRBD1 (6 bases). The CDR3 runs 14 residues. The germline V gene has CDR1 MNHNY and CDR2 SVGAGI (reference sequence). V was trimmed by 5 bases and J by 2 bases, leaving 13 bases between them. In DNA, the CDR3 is TGTGCCAGCAGTCCACAGGGCGAAGCCTACGAGCAGTACTTC. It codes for CASSPQGEAYEQYF.

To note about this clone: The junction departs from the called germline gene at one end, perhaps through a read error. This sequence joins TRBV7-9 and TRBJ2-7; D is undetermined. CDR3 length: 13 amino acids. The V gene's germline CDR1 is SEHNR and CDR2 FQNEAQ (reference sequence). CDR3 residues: CASSLARSYGQYF. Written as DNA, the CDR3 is TGTGCCAGCAGCTTGGCCAGGTCATACGGGCAGTACTTC.

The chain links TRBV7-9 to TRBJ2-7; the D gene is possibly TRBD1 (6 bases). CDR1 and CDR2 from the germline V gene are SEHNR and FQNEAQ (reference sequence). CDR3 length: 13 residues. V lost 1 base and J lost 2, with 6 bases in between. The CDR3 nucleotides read TGTGCCAGCAGCTTAGGGACAGCCTACGAGCAGTACTTC. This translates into CASSLGTAYEQYF.

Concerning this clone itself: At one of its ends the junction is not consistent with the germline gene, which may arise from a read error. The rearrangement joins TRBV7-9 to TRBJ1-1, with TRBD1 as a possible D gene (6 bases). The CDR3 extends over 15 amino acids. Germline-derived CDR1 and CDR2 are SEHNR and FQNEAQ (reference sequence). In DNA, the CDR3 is TGTTCCAGCGCTACAGGGTCTGGCATGAACACTGAAGCTTTCTTT. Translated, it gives CSSATGSGMNTEAFF.

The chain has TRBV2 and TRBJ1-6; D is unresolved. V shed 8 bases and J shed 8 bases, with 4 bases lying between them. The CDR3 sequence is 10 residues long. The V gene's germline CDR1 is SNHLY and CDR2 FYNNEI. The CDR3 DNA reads TGTGCCAGCGGCTATTCACCCCTCCACTTT. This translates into CASGYSPLHF.

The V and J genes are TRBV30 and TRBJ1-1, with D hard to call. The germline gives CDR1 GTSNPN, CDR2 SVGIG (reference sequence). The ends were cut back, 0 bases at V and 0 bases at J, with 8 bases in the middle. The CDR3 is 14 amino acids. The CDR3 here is CAWSVRRLNTEAFF. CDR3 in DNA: TGTGCCTGGAGTGTACGGAGGTTGAACACTGAAGCTTTCTTT.

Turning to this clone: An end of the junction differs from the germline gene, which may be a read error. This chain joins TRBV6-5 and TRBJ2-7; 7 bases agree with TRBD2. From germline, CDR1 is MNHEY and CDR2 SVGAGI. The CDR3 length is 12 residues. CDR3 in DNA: TGTGCCAGCAGTTACTACCGGGGGGAGCAGCACTTC. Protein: CASSYYRGEQHF.

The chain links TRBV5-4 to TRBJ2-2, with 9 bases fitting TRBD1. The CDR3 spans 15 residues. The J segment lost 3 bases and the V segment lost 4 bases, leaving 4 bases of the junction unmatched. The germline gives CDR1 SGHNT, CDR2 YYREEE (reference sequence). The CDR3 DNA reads TGTGCCAGCAGCAACGGACAGGGGCACACCGGGGAGCTGTTTTTT. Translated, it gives CASSNGQGHTGELFF.

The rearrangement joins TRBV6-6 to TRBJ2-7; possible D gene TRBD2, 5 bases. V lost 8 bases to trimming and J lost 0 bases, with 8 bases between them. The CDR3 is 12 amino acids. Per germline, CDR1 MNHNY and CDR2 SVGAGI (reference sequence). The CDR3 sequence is CASGLNSYEQYF. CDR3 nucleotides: TGTGCCAGCGGACTTAACTCCTACGAGCAGTACTTC.